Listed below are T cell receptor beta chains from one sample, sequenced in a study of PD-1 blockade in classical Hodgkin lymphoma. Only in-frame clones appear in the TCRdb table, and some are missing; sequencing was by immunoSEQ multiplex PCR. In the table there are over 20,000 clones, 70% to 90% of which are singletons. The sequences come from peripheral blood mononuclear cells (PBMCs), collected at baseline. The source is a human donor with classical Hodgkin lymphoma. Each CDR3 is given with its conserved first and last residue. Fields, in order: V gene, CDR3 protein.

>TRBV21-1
CASRGQADEKLFF
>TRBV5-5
CASSEGPGYTF
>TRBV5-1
CASSLYRETQYF
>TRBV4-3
CASSQDYGTDTQYF
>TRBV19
CASSISGGRQETQYF
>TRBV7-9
CASSLRSGLQETQYF
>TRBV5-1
CASSLGFSQRGPQETQYF
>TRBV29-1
CSVEEGQGYAFF
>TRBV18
CASSPQQATYEQYF
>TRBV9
CASSHRNTGELFF
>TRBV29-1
CSVEDLGQGAGEQYF
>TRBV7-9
CASSSSPSGYTF
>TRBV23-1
CASSLNREVQYF
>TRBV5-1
CASSLAQSPGTNF
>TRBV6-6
CASSLFGPNYGYTF
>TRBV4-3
CASSHQDGSNEKLFF
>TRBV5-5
CASSSDTELRNQPQHF
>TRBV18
CASSVLAGGAGNEQFF
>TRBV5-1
CASSLTGGANEQFF
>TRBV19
CASNIMDGNSPLHF
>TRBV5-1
CASSPPGLAGDGEQFF
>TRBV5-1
CASSWGKSADTQYF
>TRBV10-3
CAISDVGLAGENEQFF
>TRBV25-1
CASRQGYYGYTF
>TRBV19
CASSMGPRETQYF
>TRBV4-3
CASSQALGRGGSTEAFF
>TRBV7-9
CASRSSGGPTGELFF
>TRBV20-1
CSAVGGPEAFF
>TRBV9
CASNTGTGNTIYF
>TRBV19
CASSMVGTGTGELFF
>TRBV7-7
CASSARGTGTDEQFF
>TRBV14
CASSQDLLARFKNTQYF
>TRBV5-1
CASSHLLGGTDTQYF
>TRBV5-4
CASSLEGQDYRELFF
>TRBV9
CASSVAGRDDYNEQFF
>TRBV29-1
CSVGGSSGANVLTF
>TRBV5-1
CASSLVKGESSPLHF
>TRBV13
CASSLDPGAWYNEQFF
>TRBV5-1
CASQWGVTDTQYF
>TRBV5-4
CAGKDRAVNSPLHF
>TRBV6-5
CASRKGETYNSPLHF